This T cell receptor (beta chain) was recovered during a study of cytomegalovirus exposure and HLA in healthy donors. The CDR3 loop spans 15 amino acids. Germline lookup yields CDR1 SGHNT and CDR2 YYREEE (reference sequence). Trimming took 1 base from V and 2 from J; bases not matched to a gene: 4. The PCR had 60 Vbeta and 13 Jbeta primers. Clones were sequenced by immunoSEQ multiplex PCR, and TCRdb holds only the in-frame ones, with some missing. The sample lists about 200,000 clones, more than 60% occurring once. V and J are TRBV5-4 and TRBJ2-3, with TRBD1 matching over 7 bases. This TCR was recovered from a man over 45 in good health and CMV-seronegative. Input material: PBMCs. The CDR3 DNA reads as TGTGCCAGCAGCTTGAACAGGGGATTCACAGATACGCAGTATTTT. Protein sequence: CASSLNRGFTDTQYF.